This TCR beta chain was documented in a study of beta chain features in type 1 diabetes. On this clone itself: What it binds is unknown.

Trimming shortened V by 5 bases and J by 9 bases, and 8 bases separated the two germline ends. Germline V gives CDR1 SGHTA, CDR2 FQGNSA. The length of the CDR3 is 10 residues. Notes on the study in general: A pattern of fewer insertions and more deletions at VDJ junctions was seen in type 1 diabetes patients. Within the patient group, naive, central memory and Treg TCRB repertoires appeared more similar to each other than within healthy donors.

All of the isolated RNA was reverse transcribed, so expressed TCRB transcripts were sequenced. Produced via immunoSEQ multiplex PCR; TCRdb's table is partial and in-frame only. The sample holds 300,000 to 450,000 clones; roughly 12% are singletons and the top ten take about 0.017%. Sequenced sample: naive CD4+ T cells from blood. The chain joins TRBV7-2 to TRBJ2-7; possibly TRBD2 for D (5 bases). The TCR sequence derives from a man younger than 30 in good health. The CDR3 reads CASSEGVQYF. The CDR3 region has the DNA TGTGCCAGCAGCGAGGGAGTGCAGTACTTC.